This T cell receptor beta chain comes out of a study of T cell repertoires in cytomegalovirus infection. This CDR3 has 13 residues. Germline assignment: CDR1 SGHTA and CDR2 FQGTGA. V was clipped by 5 bases and J by 0 bases, with 7 bases between them. This clonotype occurred many times. Antigen: not known. TCRdb called the reads again in MiXCR, with one record for every CDR3 protein. This sample has about 310,000 distinct CDR3 sequences, with 20% to 25% found just once. V gene TRBV7-3 combines with J gene TRBJ2-5; D not resolved. Sequences were derived from cultured PBMCs, sampled from culture after CMV antigen stimulation. This clonotype was obtained from a human donor in good health (CMV status not recorded). Some clones in this sample may be carry-over from other donors' samples. The CDR3 loop is CASSPTYQETQYF. The CDR3 bases are TGTGCCAGCAGCCCTACCTACCAAGAGACCCAGTACTTC. Full variable domain (remainder filled in from reference TRBV7-3 and TRBJ2-5): GAGVSQTPSNKVTEKGKYVELRCDPISGHTALYWYRQSLGQGPEFLIYFQGTGAADDSGLPNDRFFAVRPEGSVSTLKIQRTERGDSAVYLCASSPTYQETQYFGPGTRLLVL.